This T cell receptor (beta chain) was documented in a study of T cell responses to AZD1222 COVID-19 vaccine. TCRdb's table, derived via immunoSEQ multiplex PCR, lists solely in-frame clones and lacks some. The table has 130,000 or so clones, 80% to 95% seen once. The sample was peripheral blood, taken on day 0 of MenACWY control vaccination. The sequence came from an adult in good health.

The CDR3 sequence is CASSPKDTVSEYF. CDR3 in DNA: TGTGCCAGCAGCCCGAAGGACACAGTAAGCGAGTACTTC. This sequence joins TRBV14 and TRBJ2-5, with D possibly TRBD1 on 5 matching bases. The CDR3 length is 13 residues. From germline, CDR1 is SGHDN and CDR2 FVKESK. Trimming stripped 4 bases from V and 12 bases from J, with 18 bases between.